This TCR beta chain was retrieved from a study of blood T cell repertoires in COVID-19 (dated by TCRdb to between 2020 and 2021). For the wider study: Samples covering the acute and convalescent phases of COVID-19 were provided by collaborators in the United States, Italy and Spain. A de-identified subject ID, COVID-19 status, age in years and sex were almost always included in the sample metadata. The repertoires were released in a freely available public database intended as a resource for research on the immune response to SARS-CoV-2. Samples were obtained from the ongoing ImmuneRACE study (first 160 participants) and from over 1,000 subjects provided by 6 global collaborators. The prospective study material was composed of cDNA or gDNA derived from T cells, B-cell-depleted T cells, or PBMCs. The dataset comprised deeply sampled blood TCRbeta repertoires from subjects exposed to, actively infected with, or recovered from COVID-19. Where available, HLA class I and class II types were obtained from metadata supplied by the sample provider rather than from assay-based typing.

Of note for this clone: It has no known antigen specificity. No quality values exist for individual bases; no much larger clone is one base distant.

V gives up 0 bases and J gives up 0 bases, and the segment between their germline ends measures 6 bases. The germline V gene yields SGDLS for CDR1 and YYNGEE for CDR2. The CDR3 goes from the cysteine to the phenylalanine over 14 residues. Only CDR3 DNA is held: 42 bases, read in frame from base 1. Study-wide findings and limitations: Clinical and demographic metadata were provided uncurated, with the amount varying by source and participant.

Whole blood was collected in K2EDTA tubes by collaborating institutions according to the institutions' own protocols. For TCRbeta analysis, collaborator samples were shipped as frozen whole blood, as isolated PBMCs, or as DNA extracted from either sample type. TCRbeta CDR3 regions were amplified from genomic DNA by means of the immunoSEQ Assay, a bias-controlled multiplex PCR. The study's processing was this. Nucleated cell counts per sample were estimated from amplification of reference gene primers within the assay. Sequence reads were collapsed and filtered to measure the absolute abundance of every unique TCRbeta CDR3 rearrangement. Productive Simpson clonality was computed per sample as the square root of Simpson's diversity index over productive rearrangements. In its TCRdb copy, this immuneACCESS table keeps in-frame sequences only and misses some clones. Where compared with another copy, unresolved V genes explain less than half of these, and the others have no known cause. V and J calls and clone size are as listed in that table; D and trimming were resolved from the DNA. The sample table shows fewer than 70,000 clones, and about nine tenths are seen once. The ten largest account for about 7.8% of the sample.

What was sequenced was peripheral blood. The sequence came from a man aged 50 to 59 with active COVID-19. The chain couples TRBV9 to TRBJ1-2; tentative D gene TRBD1, with 6 bases matching. For the CDR3, the sequence is CASSVGQANYGYTF. The DNA sequence follows: TGTGCCAGCAGCGTAGGACAGGCTAACTATGGCTACACCTTC. Outside the CDR3, residues come from the reference TRBV9 and TRBJ1-2 proteins, so the full variable domain is: DSGVTQTPKHLITATGQRVTLRCSPRSGDLSVYWYQQSLDQGLQFLIQYYNGEERAKGNILERFSAQQFPDLHSELNLSSLELGDSALYFCASSVGQANYGYTFGSGTRLTVV.